This T cell receptor beta chain is from a study of shared clonotypes between healthy human individuals. Terminally differentiated effector memory CD45RA+ cells were left out of the naive CD8 fraction, which was CD45RO-negative and positively selected for CCR7. V was pared by 2 bases and J by 0 bases, with 11 bases between. CDR3 size: 16 residues. Germline V CDR1 and CDR2: MNHNS, SASEGT. Original data processing: For the immunoSEQ data, sequences were junction-only without quality scores, so filtering differed. The table came from immunoSEQ multiplex PCR; TCRdb's copy has only in-frame clones and leaves some out. Clone size and V and J calls were adopted from that table, with D and trimming inferred from the DNA. The table includes millions of clones, over 85% detected once.

The J gene is TRBJ1-5, the V gene TRBV6-1; a weak D match, TRBD1 (5 bases). The specimen was naive CD8+ T cells sorted from blood. This TCR was sampled from a man aged 18 to 29 in good health. Here the CDR3 reads CASSELSGYSNQPQHF. In DNA, the CDR3 is TGTGCCAGCAGTGAACTGTCAGGGTATAGCAATCAGCCCCAGCATTTT.